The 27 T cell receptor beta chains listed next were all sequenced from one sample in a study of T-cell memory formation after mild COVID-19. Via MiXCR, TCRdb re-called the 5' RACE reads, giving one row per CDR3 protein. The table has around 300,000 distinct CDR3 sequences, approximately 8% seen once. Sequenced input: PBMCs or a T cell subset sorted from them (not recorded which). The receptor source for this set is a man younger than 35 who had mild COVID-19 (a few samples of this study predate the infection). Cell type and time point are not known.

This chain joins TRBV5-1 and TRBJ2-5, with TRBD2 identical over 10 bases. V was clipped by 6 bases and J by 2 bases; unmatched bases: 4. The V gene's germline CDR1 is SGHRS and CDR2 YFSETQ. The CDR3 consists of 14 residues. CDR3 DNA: TGCGCCAGCAACCTACTAGCGGGGCAAGAGACCCAGTACTTC. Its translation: CASNLLAGQETQYF.

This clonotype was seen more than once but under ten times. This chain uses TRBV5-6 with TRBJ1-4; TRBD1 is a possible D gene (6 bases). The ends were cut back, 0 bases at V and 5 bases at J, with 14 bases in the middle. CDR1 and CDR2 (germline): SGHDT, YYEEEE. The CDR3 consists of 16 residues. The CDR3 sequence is CASSLALLGANEKLFF. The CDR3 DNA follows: TGTGCCAGCAGCTTGGCCTTGTTGGGGGCGAATGAAAAACTGTTTTTT.

The CDR3 loop is CSVEELREAGIQETQYF. The CDR3 bases are TGCAGCGTTGAAGAGTTACGGGAAGCGGGGATCCAAGAGACCCAGTACTTC. The chain combines TRBV29-1 with TRBJ2-5, with 7 bases identical to TRBD2. CDR1 and CDR2 (germline): SQVTM, ANQGSEA. The ends lost 0 bases at V and 1 base at J; junction bases unmatched: 11. CDR3 length equals 17 residues.

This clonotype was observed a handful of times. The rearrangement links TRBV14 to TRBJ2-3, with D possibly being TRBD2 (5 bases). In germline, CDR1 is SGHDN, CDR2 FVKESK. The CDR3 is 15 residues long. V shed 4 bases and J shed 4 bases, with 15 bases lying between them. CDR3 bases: TGTGCCAGCAGCCCTAGCCTACCTGAGGCAGATACGCAGTATTTT. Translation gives CASSPSLPEADTQYF.

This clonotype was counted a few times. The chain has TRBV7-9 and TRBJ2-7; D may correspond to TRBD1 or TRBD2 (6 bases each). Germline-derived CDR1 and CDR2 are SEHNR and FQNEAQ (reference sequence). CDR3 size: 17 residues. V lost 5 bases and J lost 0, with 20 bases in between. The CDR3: CASSPPPRGQSSYEQYF. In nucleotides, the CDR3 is TGTGCCAGCAGCCCACCGCCTCGGGGGCAGAGCTCCTACGAGCAGTACTTC. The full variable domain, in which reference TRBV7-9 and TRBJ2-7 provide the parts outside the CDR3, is DTGVSQNPRHKITKRGQNVTFRCDPISEHNRLYWYRQTLGQGPEFLTYFQNEAQLEKSRLLSDRFSAERPKGSFSTLEIQRTEQGDSAMYLCASSPPPRGQSSYEQYFGPGTRLTVT.

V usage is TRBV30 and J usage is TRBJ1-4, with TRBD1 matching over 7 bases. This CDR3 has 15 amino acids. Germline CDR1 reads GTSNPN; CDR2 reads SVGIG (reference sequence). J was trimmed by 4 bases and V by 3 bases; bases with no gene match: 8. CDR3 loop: CAWRGQPYVNEKLFF. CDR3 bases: TGTGCCTGGAGGGGACAGCCCTACGTTAATGAAAAACTGTTTTTT.

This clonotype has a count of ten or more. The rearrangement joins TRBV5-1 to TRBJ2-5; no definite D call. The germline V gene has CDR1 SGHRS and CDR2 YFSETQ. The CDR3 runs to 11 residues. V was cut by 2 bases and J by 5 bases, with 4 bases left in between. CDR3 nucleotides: TGCGCCAGCAGCTTTGGGGAGACCCAGTACTTC. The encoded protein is CASSFGETQYF.

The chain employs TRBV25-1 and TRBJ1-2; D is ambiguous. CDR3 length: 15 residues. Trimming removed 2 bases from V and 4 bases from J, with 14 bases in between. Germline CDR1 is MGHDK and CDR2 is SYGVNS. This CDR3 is CASSEGGLLAYGYTF. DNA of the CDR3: TGTGCCAGCAGTGAAGGCGGCCTTCTGGCCTATGGCTACACCTTC.

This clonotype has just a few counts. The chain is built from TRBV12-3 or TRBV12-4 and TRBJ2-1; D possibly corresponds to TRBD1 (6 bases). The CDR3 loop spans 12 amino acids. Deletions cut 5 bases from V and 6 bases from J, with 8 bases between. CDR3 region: CASSGQRNEQFF. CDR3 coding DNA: TGTGCCAGCAGTGGACAGCGCAATGAGCAGTTCTTC.

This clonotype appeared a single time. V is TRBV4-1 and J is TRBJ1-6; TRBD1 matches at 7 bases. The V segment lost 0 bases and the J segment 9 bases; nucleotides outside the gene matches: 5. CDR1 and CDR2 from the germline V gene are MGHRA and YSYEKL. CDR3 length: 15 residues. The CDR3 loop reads CASSQDGRGGSPLHF. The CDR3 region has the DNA TGCGCCAGCAGCCAAGATGGCAGGGGGGGTTCACCCCTCCACTTT.

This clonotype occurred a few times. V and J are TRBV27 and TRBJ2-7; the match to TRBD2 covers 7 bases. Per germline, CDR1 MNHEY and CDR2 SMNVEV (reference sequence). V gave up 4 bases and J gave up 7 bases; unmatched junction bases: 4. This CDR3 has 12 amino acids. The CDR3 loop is CASSSMGGEQYF. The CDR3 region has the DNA TGTGCCAGCAGTTCGATGGGAGGGGAGCAGTACTTC.

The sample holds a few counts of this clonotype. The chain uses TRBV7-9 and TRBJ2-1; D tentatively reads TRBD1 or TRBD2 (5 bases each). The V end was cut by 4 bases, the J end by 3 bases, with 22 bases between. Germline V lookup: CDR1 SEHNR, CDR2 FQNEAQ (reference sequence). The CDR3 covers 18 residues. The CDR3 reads CASSYPRLRGVSYNEQFF. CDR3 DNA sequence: TGTGCCAGCAGCTACCCACGCCTGAGAGGGGTTAGCTACAATGAGCAGTTCTTC.

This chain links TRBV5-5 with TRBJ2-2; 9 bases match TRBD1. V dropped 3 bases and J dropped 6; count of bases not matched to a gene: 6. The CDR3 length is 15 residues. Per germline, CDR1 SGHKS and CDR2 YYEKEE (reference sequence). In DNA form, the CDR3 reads TGTGCCAGCAGCTGGACAGGGGCGGGCGCCGGGGAGCTGTTTTTT. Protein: CASSWTGAGAGELFF.

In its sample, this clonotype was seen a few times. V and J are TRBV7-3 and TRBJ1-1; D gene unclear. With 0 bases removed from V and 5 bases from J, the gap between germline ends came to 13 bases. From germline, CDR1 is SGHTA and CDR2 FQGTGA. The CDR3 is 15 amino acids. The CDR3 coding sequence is TGTGCCAGCAGCTTAACGGGCACCGGAGGGACTGAAGCTTTCTTT. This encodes CASSLTGTGGTEAFF.

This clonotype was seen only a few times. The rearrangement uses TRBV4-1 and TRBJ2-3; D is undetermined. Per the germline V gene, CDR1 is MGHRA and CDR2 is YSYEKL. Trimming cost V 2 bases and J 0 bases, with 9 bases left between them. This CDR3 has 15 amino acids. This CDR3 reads CASSQRLTSTDTQYF. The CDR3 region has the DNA TGCGCCAGCAGCCAAAGGCTGACTAGCACAGATACGCAGTATTTT.

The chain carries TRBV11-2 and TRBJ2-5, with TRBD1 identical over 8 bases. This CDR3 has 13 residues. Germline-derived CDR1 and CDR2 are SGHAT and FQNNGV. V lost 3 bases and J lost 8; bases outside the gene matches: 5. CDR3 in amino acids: CASSFGQGRTQYF. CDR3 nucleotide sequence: TGTGCCAGCAGCTTCGGACAGGGACGAACCCAGTACTTC.

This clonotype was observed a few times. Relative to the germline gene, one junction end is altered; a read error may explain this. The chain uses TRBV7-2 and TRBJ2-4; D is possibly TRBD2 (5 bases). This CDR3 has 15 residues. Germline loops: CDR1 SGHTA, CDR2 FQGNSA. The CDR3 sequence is CGSSTLLTMGNIQYF. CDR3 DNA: TGTGGCAGCAGCACTCTTTTGACTATGGGGAACATTCAGTACTTC. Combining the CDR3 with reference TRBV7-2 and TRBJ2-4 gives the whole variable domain GAGVSQSPSNKVTEKGKDVELRCDPISGHTALYWYRQSLGQGLEFLIYFQGNSAPDKSGLPSDRFSAERTGGSVSTLTIQRTQQEDSAVYLCGSSTLLTMGNIQYFGAGTRLSVL.

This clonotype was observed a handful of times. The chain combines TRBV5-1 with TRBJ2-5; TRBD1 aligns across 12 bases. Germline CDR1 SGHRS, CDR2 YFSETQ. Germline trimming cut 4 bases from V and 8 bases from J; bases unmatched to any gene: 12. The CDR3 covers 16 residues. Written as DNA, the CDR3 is TGCGCCAGCAGCCGAATACCGGGACAGGGGGCACCTACCCAGTACTTC. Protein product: CASSRIPGQGAPTQYF. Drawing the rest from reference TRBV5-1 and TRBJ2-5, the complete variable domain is KAGVTQTPRYLIKTRGQQVTLSCSPISGHRSVSWYQQTPGQGLQFLFEYFSETQRNKGNFPGRFSGRQFSNSRSEMNVSTLELGDSALYLCASSRIPGQGAPTQYFGPGTRLLVL.

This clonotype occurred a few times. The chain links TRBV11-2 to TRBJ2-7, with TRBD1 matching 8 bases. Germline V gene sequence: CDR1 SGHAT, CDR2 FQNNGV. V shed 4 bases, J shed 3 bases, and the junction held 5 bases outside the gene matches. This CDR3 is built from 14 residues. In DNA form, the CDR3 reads TGTGCCAGCAGCTCGGACAGGGCTATCTACGAGCAGTACTTC. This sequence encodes CASSSDRAIYEQYF.

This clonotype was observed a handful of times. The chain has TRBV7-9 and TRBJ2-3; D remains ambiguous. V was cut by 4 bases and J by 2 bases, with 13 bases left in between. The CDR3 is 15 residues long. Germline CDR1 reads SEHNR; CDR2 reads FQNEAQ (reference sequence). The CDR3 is CASSSPLLATDTQYF. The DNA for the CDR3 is TGTGCCAGCAGCTCCCCCCTCCTGGCCACAGATACGCAGTATTTT.

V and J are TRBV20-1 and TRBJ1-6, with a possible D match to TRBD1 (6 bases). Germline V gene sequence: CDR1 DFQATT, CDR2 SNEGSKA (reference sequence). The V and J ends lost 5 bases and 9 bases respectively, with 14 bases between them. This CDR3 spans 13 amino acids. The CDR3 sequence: CSAGLEGGSPLHF. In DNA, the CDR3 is TGCAGTGCTGGGCTTGAAGGGGGTTCACCCCTCCACTTT.

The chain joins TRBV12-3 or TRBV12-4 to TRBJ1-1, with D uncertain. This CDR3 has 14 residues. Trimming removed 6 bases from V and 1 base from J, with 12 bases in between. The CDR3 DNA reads TGTGCCAGCAGCGACGATAGGTGGAACACTGAAGCTTTCTTT. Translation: CASSDDRWNTEAFF.

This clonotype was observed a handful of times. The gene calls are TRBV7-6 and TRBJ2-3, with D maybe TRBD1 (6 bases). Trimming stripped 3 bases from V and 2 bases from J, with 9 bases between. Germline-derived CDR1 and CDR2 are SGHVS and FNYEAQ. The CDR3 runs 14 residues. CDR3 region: CASSLQGLTDTQYF. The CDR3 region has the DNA TGTGCCAGCAGCTTGCAGGGGCTCACAGATACGCAGTATTTT.

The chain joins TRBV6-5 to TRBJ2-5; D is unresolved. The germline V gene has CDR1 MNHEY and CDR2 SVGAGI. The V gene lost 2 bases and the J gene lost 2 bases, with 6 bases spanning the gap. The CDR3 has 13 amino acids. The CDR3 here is CASSYMDQETQYF. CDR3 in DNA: TGTGCCAGCAGTTACATGGATCAAGAGACCCAGTACTTC.

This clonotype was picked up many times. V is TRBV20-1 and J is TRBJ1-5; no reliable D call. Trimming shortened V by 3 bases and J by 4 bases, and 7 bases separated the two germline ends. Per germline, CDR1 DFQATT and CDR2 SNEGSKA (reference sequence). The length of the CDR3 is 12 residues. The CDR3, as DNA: TGCAGTGCTAGGGACGGAAATCAGCCCCAGCATTTT. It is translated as CSARDGNQPQHF.

CDR3 in DNA: TGCGCCAGCAGCCAAAGCCTAAACAGGGTGGTGAGGGCAGATACGCAGTATTTT. This encodes CASSQSLNRVVRADTQYF. The chain employs TRBV4-3 and TRBJ2-3; D perhaps matches TRBD1 (6 bases). The CDR3 covers 18 residues. Between the trimmed V and J ends, which lost 2 bases and 4 bases, there was a span of 22 bases. Germline-derived CDR1 and CDR2 are LGHNA and YSLEER.

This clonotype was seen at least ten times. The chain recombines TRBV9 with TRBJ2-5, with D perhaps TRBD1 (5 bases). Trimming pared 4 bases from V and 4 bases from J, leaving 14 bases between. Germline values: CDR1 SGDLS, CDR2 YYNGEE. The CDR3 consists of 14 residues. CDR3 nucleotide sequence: TGTGCCAGCAGCCCCCGGACACGGACAGAGACCCAGTACTTC. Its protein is CASSPRTRTETQYF.